This paragraph covers one TCR beta chain sequence. No antigen is known for it. This sample was taken from a study of T cell responses to AZD1222 COVID-19 vaccine. As for the study in general: Second-dose timings of about 4 or about 12 weeks were pooled. Whole-study findings and limits: Baseline seropositivity occurred in only a handful of AZD1222 recipients. In the spike-specific TCR repertoire, nearly half reportedly target unmutated variant regions.

TCRdb's table, derived via immunoSEQ multiplex PCR, lists solely in-frame clones and lacks some. The sample lists approximately 110,000 clones, approximately 90% occurring once. The CDR3 is 12 amino acids. Germline assignment: CDR1 LNHDA and CDR2 SQIVND (reference sequence). Trimming stripped 9 bases from V and 7 bases from J, with 10 bases between. The starting material was peripheral blood, obtained on day 0 of AZD1222 vaccination. V gene TRBV19 combines with J gene TRBJ1-6; no clear D gene. The receptor was derived from an adult in good health. The CDR3 DNA is TGTGCCAGCGCGAGAGGGAATTCACCCCTCCACTTT. It translates to CASARGNSPLHF.